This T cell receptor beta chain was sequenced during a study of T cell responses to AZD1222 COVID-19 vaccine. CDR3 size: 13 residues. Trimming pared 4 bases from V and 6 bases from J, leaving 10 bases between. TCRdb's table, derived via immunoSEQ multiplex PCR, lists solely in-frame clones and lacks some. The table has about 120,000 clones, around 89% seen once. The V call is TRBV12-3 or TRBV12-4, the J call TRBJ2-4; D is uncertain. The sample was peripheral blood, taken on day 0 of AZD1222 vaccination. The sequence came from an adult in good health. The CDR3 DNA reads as TGTGCCAGCAGTTACAGTTGGGCAAACATTCAGTACTTC. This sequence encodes CASSYSWANIQYF.